This T cell receptor (beta chain) was retrieved from a study of blood T cell repertoires in COVID-19. Overall study: Collection of acute and convalescent COVID-19 samples took place in the United States, Italy and Spain.

The germline V and J ends were trimmed by 4 bases and 7 bases, with 20 bases remaining between them. The CDR3 extends over 16 amino acids. From germline, CDR1 is LNHDA and CDR2 SQIVND (reference sequence). In the authors' workflow: Using reference gene primer amplification, nucleated cell counts were estimated. Assay used: immunoSEQ multiplex PCR; TCRdb lists only in-frame clones, some missing. For V, J and clone size, that table is used; D and trimming come from the DNA. This table holds around 100,000 clones, about nine tenths found once. The sequenced sample consisted of peripheral blood. The V gene is TRBV19, the J gene TRBJ2-1, with D possibly being TRBD2 (6 bases). This receptor was taken from a woman aged 45-65 years with COVID-19, enrolled during active disease. Here the CDR3 reads CASSTRDSRAGNEQFF. CDR3 sequence (DNA): TGTGCCAGTAGTACCCGAGACTCCCGCGCGGGGAATGAGCAGTTCTTC.